The 10 T cell receptor beta chains reported below all come from one sample, sequenced in a study of response to subunit inactivated influenza vaccine. TCRdb independently ran MiXCR on the RT-PCR reads; one entry per CDR3 protein. This sample has about 780,000 distinct CDR3 sequences, with approximately 17% found just once. Here the sequenced sample was PBMCs from blood, taken around 5 days after vaccination. The receptors were sampled from a man aged 50 or older who received an inactivated influenza vaccine.

This clonotype has just a few counts. V gene TRBV7-2 combines with J gene TRBJ1-6; D not resolved. In germline, CDR1 is SGHTA, CDR2 FQGNSA. V lost 2 bases to trimming and J lost 7 bases, with 15 bases between them. The CDR3 sequence is 16 residues long. The CDR3 here is CASSLIAKKGNSPLHF. As DNA, the CDR3 is TGTGCCAGCAGCTTAATCGCCAAAAAAGGGAATTCACCCCTCCACTTT.

This chain joins TRBV2 and TRBJ2-5, with unresolved D. The CDR3 runs 14 residues. Germline CDR1 and CDR2: SNHLY and FYNNEI. Trimming shortened V by 3 bases and J by 1 base, and 9 bases separated the two germline ends. The CDR3 loop is CASSDLRFQETQYF. The CDR3 bases are TGTGCCAGCAGTGATTTACGCTTCCAAGAGACCCAGTACTTC.

This clonotype was found many times. The CDR3 coding sequence is TGCAGTGCTAGAACCGGGCCAGTAGCGCTACGGGGCTACACCTTC. As protein: CSARTGPVALRGYTF. The J gene is TRBJ1-2, the V gene TRBV20-1; D call uncertain. V was cut by 2 bases and J by 8 bases, with 21 bases left in between. CDR1 is DFQATT, CDR2 SNEGSKA, per germline (reference sequence). This CDR3 has 15 residues.

This clonotype was detected ten times or more. The chain uses TRBV12-3 or TRBV12-4 and TRBJ1-1; D may be TRBD1 (6 bases). The length of the CDR3 is 14 residues. V was pared by 4 bases and J by 6 bases, with 15 bases between. The CDR3 coding sequence is TGTGCCAGCAGTTCCGGGGCCAGGGGACCTGAAGCTTTCTTT. Translation gives CASSSGARGPEAFF.

This clonotype was picked up many times. The chain is built from TRBV11-2 and TRBJ2-4; TRBD1 matches at 7 bases. The CDR3 contains 13 residues. Per germline, CDR1 SGHAT and CDR2 FQNNGV. The J segment lost 5 bases and the V segment lost 6 bases, leaving 4 bases of the junction unmatched. The CDR3 sequence is CASSPGTENIQYF. The CDR3 DNA reads TGTGCCAGCAGTCCCGGGACAGAAAACATTCAGTACTTC.

The genes are TRBV20-1 and TRBJ2-2; 7 bases agree with TRBD2. The J segment lost 8 bases and the V segment lost 6 bases, leaving 6 bases of the junction unmatched. The CDR3 has 12 amino acids. Germline CDR1 and CDR2: DFQATT and SNEGSKA (reference sequence). CDR3 sequence: CSALQGGGELFF. The CDR3 DNA reads as TGCAGTGCACTCCAGGGAGGGGGGGAGCTGTTTTTT.

As concerns this clonotype: Since a much larger clone is just one base distant, this may be a read error. This chain connects TRBV5-1 to TRBJ2-6; tentatively, D is TRBD2 (5 bases). Trimming shortened V by 5 bases and J by 2 bases, and 11 bases separated the two germline ends. The length of the CDR3 is 15 residues. The germline CDR1 and CDR2 sequences are SGHRS and YFSETQ. Here the CDR3 DNA reads TGCGCCAGCAGAATAGGGAGCCCTGGGGCCAACGTCCTGACTTTC. Its translation is CASRIGSPGANVLTF. Variable domain in full (rest from reference TRBV5-1 and TRBJ2-6): KAGVTQTPRYLIKTRGQQVTLSCSPISGHRSVSWYQQTPGQGLQFLFEYFSETQRNKGNFPGRFSGRQFSNSRSEMNVSTLELGDSALYLCASRIGSPGANVLTFGAGSRLTVL.

The chain recombines TRBV6-5 with TRBJ2-3; TRBD1 aligns across 8 bases. V was pared by 0 bases and J by 9 bases, with 8 bases of the junction left unmatched. The CDR3 runs to 15 residues. Looked up from germline, CDR1 is MNHEY and CDR2 is SVGAGI. CDR3 DNA: TGTGCCAGCAGTTACTCAGTGACAGGGGACGGGACGCAGTATTTT. This translates into CASSYSVTGDGTQYF.

This clonotype was recorded a few times. J is TRBJ2-5 and V is TRBV29-1; 15 positions agree with TRBD2. The J segment lost 9 bases and the V segment lost 1 base, leaving 33 bases of the junction unmatched. In germline, CDR1 is SQVTM, CDR2 ANQGSEA. The CDR3 extends over 24 amino acids. The CDR3 bases are TGCAGCGTTGAAGGCGCGATCGGACATGGACTAGCGGGAGGGCCCGAGACCCAGGCTGCGGCCCAGTACTTC. Translated, it gives CSVEGAIGHGLAGGPETQAAAQYF. Full variable domain (remainder filled in from reference TRBV29-1 and TRBJ2-5): SAVISQKPSRDICQRGTSLTIQCQVDSQVTMMFWYRQQPGQSLTLIATANQGSEATYESGFVIDKFPISRPNLTFSTLTVSNMSPEDSSIYLCSVEGAIGHGLAGGPETQAAAQYFGPGTRLLVL.

The gene calls are TRBV27 and TRBJ2-2, with 9 nucleotides matching TRBD1. V shed 2 bases and J 4 bases; nucleotides not matched to a gene: 8. CDR3 length: 17 residues. Germline V CDR1 and CDR2: MNHEY, SMNVEV (reference sequence). The CDR3 DNA follows: TGTGCCAGCAGTTTAAGGGGGACAGGGAAGAGCACCGGGGAGCTGTTTTTT. This gives the protein CASSLRGTGKSTGELFF.